This is a list of T cell receptor beta chains from one sample in a study of blood T cell repertoires in COVID-19. The repertoire was sequenced with immunoSEQ multiplex PCR; TCRdb's copy has only in-frame clones and lacks some. Among over 200,000 clones listed, around four fifths were seen once. Sequenced: peripheral blood. The source of these receptors is a man older than 75 with acute or convalescent COVID-19. Both conserved end residues are trimmed from each CDR3.

v_call cdr3_aa
TRBV6-5 ASNVAYYNEQF
TRBV2 ASSEFGPGETSTQY
TRBV29-1 SVAEYDNEQF
TRBV6-5 ASWGGLGEKLF
TRBV28 ASKNDRGWETQY
TRBV3-1/TRBV3-2 ASSQDPWLYSGNTIY
TRBV24-1 ATSSTLSYEQY
TRBV10-1 ASSDVSGGLSTVGQF
TRBV27 ASSLVGRVPTDTQY
TRBV5-1 ASGGRGIDDGYT
TRBV5-6 ASSLGQGKVSYNSPLH
TRBV7-2 ASSYGLAGAWEEQF
TRBV5-6 ASSRTSGANVLT
TRBV27 ASSLQGSFSGANVLT
TRBV27 ASKSVGYEQY
TRBV27 ASSFQGDYSPLH
TRBV24-1 ATSDEVPETQY
TRBV13 ASSLDRTTEAF
TRBV10-3 AISAGGGGLNTIY
TRBV5-1 ASSWGRGVRGSSYEQY
TRBV7-2 ASSLAGTGRLETQY
TRBV6-4 ASSETGNTEAF
TRBV11-1 ASSLPGTGNNEQF
TRBV3-1/TRBV3-2 ASSPLRGSPLH
TRBV7-2 ASSLAADRITGELF
TRBV28 ASTAPGTGGSTIY
TRBV6-2/TRBV6-3 ASSYSVQGLKIEKLF
TRBV11-2 ASTSSGVNTGELF
TRBV5-6 ASSSRGAGLLVNGYT
TRBV30 AWTGLYTDTQY
TRBV18 ASSLGQRGPETQY
TRBV6-6 ASSYSQAGNSPLH
TRBV5-6 ASSWPGQGLGGYT
TRBV10-3 AISERGEQY
TRBV3-1/TRBV3-2 ASSASTSGPVV
TRBV6-5 ASRRGQEQF
TRBV4-1 ASSLRDRGNSPLH
TRBV28 ASRTGTGHSYEQY
TRBV3-1/TRBV3-2 ASSPGQPYEQY
TRBV15 ATSRDSSTNEKLF
TRBV6-5 ASRSRGETQY
TRBV2 ASKLAGGLSSYNEQF
TRBV4-1 ASTLGGRSTDTQY
TRBV7-2 ASSLRQGPYEQY
TRBV28 ASSSGTVKVYGYT
TRBV6-1 ASSEAAVGGLVDTQY
TRBV4-2 ASSQALAGGRNTQY
TRBV5-1 ASSLFLTTSYNEQF
TRBV7-9 ASSYQGSGELF
TRBV4-2 ASSQVTLTSGSHYEQY
TRBV27 ASSLRQGDTEAF
TRBV3-1/TRBV3-2 ASSQGTGGYEQY
TRBV3-1/TRBV3-2 ASSRGISSGNTIY
TRBV5-1 ASSSTGFYEQY